Shown below are 18 T cell receptor beta chains from a single sample sequenced in a study of shared clonotypes between healthy human individuals. Profiled with immunoSEQ multiplex PCR; TCRdb holds only in-frame clones, not every one. Here the sample spans about 2.3 million clones, more than 80% being singletons. The sample was naive CD4+ T cells from PBMCs. Subset of the sample: CD45RA+ positively selected. These receptor sequences come from a man aged 18 to 29 in good health. Some clones in this sample may be carry-over from other donors' samples.

V and J are TRBV18 and TRBJ1-2, with 7 positions matching TRBD1. CDR1 is KGHSH and CDR2 is LQKENI in the germline V gene. This CDR3 has 14 amino acids. V shed 3 bases and J 4 bases; nucleotides not matched to a gene: 5. The CDR3: CASSPGTESYGYTF. DNA for the CDR3: TGTGCCAGCTCACCTGGGACAGAGAGCTATGGCTACACCTTC.

This rearrangement joins TRBV5-4 to TRBJ2-5; 9 bases agree with TRBD1. This CDR3 has 13 residues. Germline CDR1 reads SGHNT; CDR2 reads YYREEE (reference sequence). The V gene end was trimmed by 3 bases and the J gene end by 10 bases; junction bases not matched to a gene: 7. The DNA for the CDR3 is TGTGCCAGCAGCTGGGACAGGGAGGAAAACCAGTACTTC. Translating gives CASSWDREENQYF.

The J gene is TRBJ2-7, the V gene TRBV5-1; D perhaps matches TRBD1 (5 bases). The CDR3 totals 14 residues. Germline lookup yields CDR1 SGHRS and CDR2 YFSETQ. The V end lost 4 bases, the J end lost 5 bases, and 16 bases lay between the germline ends. CDR3 sequence: CASSLLRRENEQYF. In DNA form, the CDR3 reads TGCGCCAGCAGCCTCCTACGCAGGGAAAACGAGCAGTACTTC. Together with reference TRBV5-1 and TRBJ2-7, the CDR3 gives the full variable domain: KAGVTQTPRYLIKTRGQQVTLSCSPISGHRSVSWYQQTPGQGLQFLFEYFSETQRNKGNFPGRFSGRQFSNSRSEMNVSTLELGDSALYLCASSLLRRENEQYFGPGTRLTVT.

The chain couples TRBV23-1 to TRBJ2-7; D gene unclear. TRBV23-1 is placed among ORFs of uncertain function. The CDR3 is 13 residues long. The V and J ends lost 0 bases and 6 bases respectively, with 9 bases between them. The CDR3 is CASSQSGLSEQYF. Written as DNA, the CDR3 is TGCGCCAGCAGTCAATCGGGCCTGAGCGAGCAGTACTTC.

The chain uses TRBV6-1 and TRBJ2-7; D ambiguous. The CDR3 totals 14 residues. Germline CDR1 reads MNHNS; CDR2 reads SASEGT. V was cut by 2 bases and J by 3 bases, with 11 bases left in between. The CDR3 is CASSEPSRSYEQYF. The CDR3 nucleotides are TGTGCCAGCAGTGAACCGAGCAGAAGCTACGAGCAGTACTTC.

The CDR3 sequence: CASSKGTGYRAYEQYF. Written as DNA, the CDR3 is TGTGCCAGCAGCAAAGGTACGGGGTACAGGGCCTACGAGCAGTACTTC. This sequence joins TRBV5-4 and TRBJ2-7; a weak D match, TRBD1 (6 bases). V lost 4 bases and J 2 bases, leaving 19 bases between the germline ends. Germline V gene data show CDR1 as SGHNT and CDR2 as YYREEE (reference sequence). CDR3 length equals 16 residues.

The chain has TRBV1 and TRBJ2-3; TRBD2 was called by the table and not checked on the DNA. TRBV1 represents a pseudogene. This CDR3 region has 14 residues. In DNA form, the CDR3 reads TGCACCAAACGGAGCGGGACGTGCACAGATACGCAGTATTTT. This gives the protein CTKRSGTCTDTQYF.

The chain uses TRBV11-3 and TRBJ2-2; TRBD1 aligns across 9 bases. The CDR3 is 17 amino acids. Germline trimming cut 3 bases from V and 7 bases from J; bases unmatched to any gene: 12. Germline V gene sequence: CDR1 SGHNT, CDR2 YENEEA. CDR3 region: CASSFGPRGQGGGELFF. CDR3 DNA: TGTGCCAGCAGCTTCGGTCCTCGGGGACAGGGTGGCGGGGAGCTGTTTTTT.

This clone was observed a single time. The gene calls are TRBV6-5 and TRBJ1-1; 7 bases agree with TRBD1. V lost 5 bases and J lost 5; bases outside the gene matches: 11. Germline V gene lookup returns CDR1 MNHEY and CDR2 SVGAGI. CDR3 length: 15 amino acids. CDR3 protein: CASSTSNRGRTEAFF. CDR3 in DNA: TGTGCCAGCAGTACCTCTAACAGGGGTCGTACTGAAGCTTTCTTT.

The chain has TRBV5-1 and TRBJ2-3; D is uncertain. This CDR3 region has 13 residues. The V gene lost 4 bases and the J gene lost 2 bases, with 8 bases spanning the gap. CDR1 and CDR2 (germline): SGHRS, YFSETQ. The CDR3 reads CASSRGTTDTQYF. The CDR3 DNA sequence: TGCGCCAGCAGCCGTGGCACCACAGATACGCAGTATTTT.

The gene calls are TRBV28 and TRBJ1-4; D unclear. Germline CDR1 reads MDHEN; CDR2 reads SYDVKM. V was cut by 8 bases and J by 8 bases, with 12 bases left in between. There are 12 residues in the CDR3. The CDR3 DNA sequence: TGTGCCAGCCACGCCTTGAAGGAAAAACTGTTTTTT. Its translation: CASHALKEKLFF.

CDR3 nucleotides: TGTGCCAGCAGCGTAGGGATGGGGCACGACTACGAGCAGTACTTC. Its translation: CASSVGMGHDYEQYF. The chain carries TRBV9 and TRBJ2-7; perhaps TRBD1 as D (5 bases). The CDR3 totals 15 residues. The germline CDR1 and CDR2 sequences are SGDLS and YYNGEE. The V end was cut by 0 bases, the J end by 3 bases, with 13 bases between. Looking up the rest from reference TRBV9 and TRBJ2-7 gives the full variable domain: DSGVTQTPKHLITATGQRVTLRCSPRSGDLSVYWYQQSLDQGLQFLIQYYNGEERAKGNILERFSAQQFPDLHSELNLSSLELGDSALYFCASSVGMGHDYEQYFGPGTRLTVT.

This clone was seen a single time. The chain has TRBV5-1 and TRBJ2-1; D unclear. Looked up from germline, CDR1 is SGHRS and CDR2 is YFSETQ. The CDR3 totals 13 residues. The CDR3 region is CASRVGARNEQFF. CDR3 DNA: TGCGCTAGCCGGGTCGGCGCCCGCAATGAGCAGTTCTTC. Together with reference TRBV5-1 and TRBJ2-1, the CDR3 gives the full variable domain: KAGVTQTPRYLIKTRGQQVTLSCSPISGHRSVSWYQQTPGQGLQFLFEYFSETQRNKGNFPGRFSGRQFSNSRSEMNVSTLELGDSALYLCASRVGARNEQFFGPGTRLTVL.

This sequence joins TRBV6-1 and TRBJ2-7; perhaps TRBD2 as D (5 bases). CDR3 size: 13 residues. The germline V gene has CDR1 MNHNS and CDR2 SASEGT. Trimming shortened V by 6 bases and J by 0 bases, and 9 bases separated the two germline ends. CDR3 nucleotides: TGTGCCAGCAGACCGGGGAGCTCCTACGAGCAGTACTTC. Protein product: CASRPGSSYEQYF.

The chain recombines TRBV25-1 with TRBJ1-3, with a tentative D call TRBD1 (5 bases). Trimming stripped 8 bases from V and 5 bases from J, with 16 bases between. The CDR3 loop spans 14 amino acids. Germline V gene sequence: CDR1 MGHDK, CDR2 SYGVNS. The CDR3 DNA reads as TGTGCCAGCGGCCCACCGGGGCAGCGAAACACCATATATTTT. Translated, it gives CASGPPGQRNTIYF.

The chain uses TRBV30 and TRBJ2-7; D call uncertain. CDR3 size: 13 residues. The germline CDR1 and CDR2 sequences are GTSNPN and SVGIG (reference sequence). V dropped 3 bases and J dropped 0 bases, with 9 bases sitting between them. The CDR3 nucleotides read TGTGCCTGGAGAGGCAGAGGCTCCTACGAGCAGTACTTC. The encoded protein is CAWRGRGSYEQYF.

This chain connects TRBV5-4 to TRBJ2-5; a possible D gene is TRBD2 (5 bases). This CDR3 has 16 residues. From germline, CDR1 is SGHNT and CDR2 YYREEE (reference sequence). V was cut by 4 bases and J by 2 bases, with 18 bases left in between. The CDR3 sequence: CASSLRDYPLQETQYF. CDR3 in DNA: TGTGCCAGCAGCCTTCGAGACTACCCACTGCAAGAGACCCAGTACTTC. The full variable domain, completed using reference TRBV5-4 and TRBJ2-5, is ETGVTQSPTHLIKTRGQQVTLRCSSQSGHNTVSWYQQALGQGPQFIFQYYREEENGRGNFPPRFSGLQFPNYSSELNVNALELDDSALYLCASSLRDYPLQETQYFGPGTRLLVL.

J is TRBJ1-2 and V is TRBV30; D possibly corresponds to TRBD1 (6 bases). The V gene lost 2 bases and the J gene lost 4 bases, with 8 bases spanning the gap. Germline V gene lookup returns CDR1 GTSNPN and CDR2 SVGIG (reference sequence). The CDR3 runs 12 residues. This CDR3 reads CAWSQDSYGYTF. The CDR3 DNA follows: TGTGCCTGGAGTCAGGACAGCTATGGCTACACCTTC.